Below are 19 T cell receptor beta chains sequenced from a single sample in a study of cytomegalovirus exposure and HLA in healthy donors. PCR primers comprised 60 Vbeta and 13 Jbeta primers. TCRdb's copy holds only in-frame clones and misses some; the assay was immunoSEQ multiplex PCR. The sample lists over 95,000 clones; about 78% were seen once. The sequenced sample consisted of PBMCs. These receptor sequences come from a woman between 40 and 50 years old in good health and CMV-seropositive.

This clone is a singleton in its sample. The chain joins TRBV21-1 to TRBJ1-4; the table's D call, TRBD1, was not checked against the DNA. TRBV21-1 is a pseudogene. This CDR3 has 14 residues. In DNA, the CDR3 is TGTGCCAGCAAGACAGACAGTCGGGATGAAAAACTGTTTTTT. It codes for CASKTDSRDEKLFF.

The J gene is TRBJ2-5, the V gene TRBV4-1; 7 positions match TRBD1. The J segment lost 6 bases and the V segment lost 0 bases, leaving 13 bases of the junction unmatched. Per the germline V gene, CDR1 is MGHRA and CDR2 is YSYEKL. CDR3 length: 17 residues. CDR3 coding DNA: TGCGCCAGCAGCCAAGATATGGGAGACAGGGCCGGGAAGACCCAGTACTTC. Translation gives CASSQDMGDRAGKTQYF.

The rearrangement uses TRBV7-9 and TRBJ1-3; perhaps TRBD1 as D (5 bases). The CDR3 totals 15 residues. Looked up from germline, CDR1 is SEHNR and CDR2 is FQNEAQ (reference sequence). The V end was cut by 11 bases, the J end by 0 bases, with 17 bases between. The CDR3 DNA reads TGTGCCGTCACCGGGACTGCCACCTCTGGAAACACCATATATTTT. Translating it yields CAVTGTATSGNTIYF. Full variable domain (remainder filled in from reference TRBV7-9 and TRBJ1-3): DTGVSQNPRHKITKRGQNVTFRCDPISEHNRLYWYRQTLGQGPEFLTYFQNEAQLEKSRLLSDRFSAERPKGSFSTLEIQRTEQGDSAMYLCAVTGTATSGNTIYFGEGSWLTVV.

In its sample, this clone was seen a few times. The V and J genes are TRBV30 and TRBJ1-6; 9 nucleotides align to TRBD1. The CDR3 sequence is 15 residues long. V lost 3 bases and J lost 10; bases outside the gene matches: 10. In germline, CDR1 is GTSNPN, CDR2 SVGIG (reference sequence). The chain's CDR3 is CAWRDTGTGISPLHF. The CDR3 nucleotides read TGTGCCTGGAGAGATACCGGGACAGGGATATCACCCCTCCACTTT.

This clone has a single count. The chain is built from TRBV18 and TRBJ1-2; TRBD1 is a possible D gene (5 bases). The CDR3 is 13 amino acids. The germline V gene has CDR1 KGHSH and CDR2 LQKENI. V lost 4 bases, J lost 11 bases, and 17 bases lay in between. DNA of the CDR3: TGTGCCAGCTCACAGGGAAGCCTCGGGGGGTACACCTTC. It translates to CASSQGSLGGYTF.

The V call is TRBV19, the J call TRBJ2-1, with 9 positions matching TRBD1. This CDR3 is 11 amino acids long. CDR1 is LNHDA and CDR2 is SQIVND in the germline V gene (reference sequence). Trimming took 5 bases from V and 14 from J; bases not matched to a gene: 4. CDR3: CASSARDREFF. Here the CDR3 DNA reads TGTGCCAGTAGTGCCCGGGACAGGGAGTTCTTC.

This rearrangement joins TRBV18 to TRBJ2-5, with D unclear. CDR1 KGHSH and CDR2 LQKENI come from the germline V gene. The V and J ends lost 6 bases and 2 bases respectively, with 10 bases between them. This CDR3 has 13 amino acids. The CDR3 here is CASSPLRQETQYF. CDR3 sequence (DNA): TGTGCCAGCTCCCCCCTGAGGCAAGAGACCCAGTACTTC.

The gene calls are TRBV6-5 and TRBJ1-4; 8 nucleotides line up with TRBD1. CDR1 and CDR2 (germline): MNHEY, SVGAGI. With V trimmed by 10 bases and J by 7 bases, 14 bases remained unmatched. The CDR3 runs 15 residues. CDR3 region: CATRQGAGSGEKLFF. CDR3 coding DNA: TGTGCCACCAGGCAGGGGGCGGGATCAGGTGAAAAACTGTTTTTT.

The chain uses TRBV5-5 and TRBJ1-6; a weak D match, TRBD1 (6 bases). The CDR3 has 16 residues. V was clipped by 0 bases and J by 10 bases, with 17 bases between them. Germline CDR1 is SGHKS and CDR2 is YYEKEE (reference sequence). The CDR3 DNA is TGTGCCAGCAGCTTGGAGGTTGGTCAGGGGAAATCACCCCTCCACTTT. This gives the protein CASSLEVGQGKSPLHF.

V gene TRBV7-9 combines with J gene TRBJ1-1, with D perhaps matching TRBD1 (6 bases). Germline V CDR1 and CDR2: SEHNR, FQNEAQ (reference sequence). CDR3 length: 15 amino acids. Trimming cost V 5 bases and J 3 bases, with 16 bases left between them. The DNA of the CDR3 is TGTGCCAGCAGCCCCGACCAGGGGAGGGACACTGAAGCTTTCTTT. Translation: CASSPDQGRDTEAFF.

The V call is TRBV9, the J call TRBJ2-2, with 13 bases aligning to TRBD2. The CDR3 has 17 residues. J was trimmed by 2 bases and V by 7 bases; bases with no gene match: 8. The germline V gene has CDR1 SGDLS and CDR2 YYNGEE. The CDR3 sequence: CASGPRTSGGNTGELFF. The CDR3 DNA sequence: TGTGCCAGCGGACCCAGGACTAGCGGGGGCAACACCGGGGAGCTGTTTTTT.

The count of this clone is one. The chain joins TRBV7-9 to TRBJ1-5; 7 bases are a match to TRBD1. CDR3 length: 16 amino acids. V dropped 4 bases and J dropped 4; count of bases not matched to a gene: 10. In germline, CDR1 is SEHNR, CDR2 FQNEAQ (reference sequence). The CDR3 region has the DNA TGTGCCAGCAGCTCCCGACAGGGTGTTGGAAATCAGCCCCAGCATTTT. It specifies CASSSRQGVGNQPQHF.

The chain combines TRBV6-1 with TRBJ1-6; TRBD1 agrees at 7 bases. V gave up 10 bases and J gave up 5 bases; unmatched junction bases: 11. This CDR3 spans 15 amino acids. From germline, CDR1 is MNHNS and CDR2 SASEGT. CDR3 sequence (DNA): TGTGCCACCCACAACGGACAGGCTAATAATTCACCCCTCCACTTT. Protein sequence: CATHNGQANNSPLHF.

The chain employs TRBV4-1 and TRBJ1-6; 8 bases fit TRBD1. The V segment lost 1 base and the J segment 11 bases; nucleotides outside the gene matches: 13. CDR1 is MGHRA, CDR2 YSYEKL, per germline. The CDR3 totals 17 residues. For the CDR3, the DNA is TGCGCCAGCAGCCAAGGCCGGGGGCAGGGGGCCAGGACACCCCTCCACTTT. It translates to CASSQGRGQGARTPLHF.

This clone was observed a handful of times. The chain employs TRBV5-4 and TRBJ2-7; D unresolved. V lost 0 bases, J lost 1 base, and 5 bases lay in between. CDR1 SGHNT and CDR2 YYREEE come from the germline V gene (reference sequence). This CDR3 has 13 amino acids. CDR3 amino acids: CASSLGASYEQYF. CDR3 DNA sequence: TGTGCCAGCAGCTTGGGGGCATCCTACGAGCAGTACTTC.

The chain is built from TRBV2 and TRBJ2-7; no definite D call. This CDR3 comprises 11 residues. The V and J ends lost 6 bases and 3 bases respectively, with 6 bases between them. Germline CDR1 SNHLY, CDR2 FYNNEI. The CDR3 is CASSGFYEQYF. The CDR3, as DNA: TGTGCCAGCAGCGGGTTCTACGAGCAGTACTTC. Using reference TRBV2 and TRBJ2-7 for the parts outside the CDR3, the full variable domain is EPEVTQTPSHQVTQMGQEVILRCVPISNHLYFYWYRQILGQKVEFLVSFYNNEISEKSEIFDDQFSVERPDGSNFTLKIRSTKLEDSAMYFCASSGFYEQYFGPGTRLTVT.

The chain has TRBV7-9 and TRBJ1-1; D is perhaps TRBD1 (6 bases). Between the trimmed V and J ends, which lost 5 bases and 4 bases, there was a span of 11 bases. There are 13 residues in the CDR3. Per germline, CDR1 SEHNR and CDR2 FQNEAQ (reference sequence). CDR3 in DNA: TGTGCCAGCAGCCAGGGGTCTGGCACTGAAGCTTTCTTT. Translating it yields CASSQGSGTEAFF.

V and J are TRBV5-1 and TRBJ2-3; D gene ambiguous. Deletions cut 4 bases from V and 2 bases from J, with 5 bases between. There are 12 residues in the CDR3. Germline V gives CDR1 SGHRS, CDR2 YFSETQ. Here the CDR3 reads CASSLPTDTQYF. The CDR3 DNA sequence: TGCGCCAGCAGCCTCCCCACAGATACGCAGTATTTT.

J is TRBJ2-5 and V is TRBV6-6, with D tentatively TRBD1 (5 bases). The CDR3 loop spans 13 amino acids. The germline V and J ends were trimmed by 6 bases and 5 bases, with 13 bases remaining between them. CDR1 and CDR2 from the germline V gene are MNHNY and SVGAGI (reference sequence). The CDR3 reads CASSSGQWETQYF. The CDR3 nucleotides are TGTGCCAGCAGCTCCGGACAATGGGAGACCCAGTACTTC.